This entry lists 17 T cell receptor beta chains sequenced from one sample in a study of siplizumab effects on memory and regulatory T cells. Data came from immunoSEQ multiplex PCR; TCRdb stores just in-frame clones and leaves some out. Here the sample spans over 95,000 clones, roughly 93% being singletons. Sequencing used non-Treg CD4+ T cells sorted from blood. The receptors were sampled from a human donor in good health.

The gene calls are TRBV7-2 and TRBJ2-1, with 7 positions matching TRBD1. The germline CDR1 and CDR2 sequences are SGHTA and FQGNSA. The ends lost 5 bases at V and 4 bases at J; junction bases unmatched: 5. This CDR3 has 14 residues. CDR3 loop: CASSRQGVYNEQFF. The CDR3 DNA reads TGTGCCAGCAGCCGGCAGGGGGTTTACAATGAGCAGTTCTTC.

The count of this clone is one. V is TRBV5-1 and J is TRBJ1-2; D gene ambiguous. With 2 bases removed from V and 0 bases from J, the gap between germline ends came to 5 bases. Germline V gene data show CDR1 as SGHRS and CDR2 as YFSETQ. The CDR3 contains 13 residues. CDR3 sequence: CASSFGANYGYTF. CDR3 DNA: TGCGCCAGCAGCTTCGGGGCTAACTATGGCTACACCTTC.

This clone appeared a single time. The chain recombines TRBV6-5 with TRBJ2-2; tentative D call: TRBD2 (5 bases). The CDR3 totals 13 residues. Germline-derived CDR1 and CDR2 are MNHEY and SVGAGI. V gave up 11 bases and J gave up 0 bases, with 10 bases separating them. CDR3 region: CALLAANTGELFF. CDR3 nucleotide sequence: TGTGCCTTGCTAGCAGCGAACACCGGGGAGCTGTTTTTT.

The rearrangement uses TRBV7-9 and TRBJ1-5; D call uncertain. Trimming stripped 5 bases from V and 0 bases from J, with 8 bases between. The CDR3 runs 14 residues. The germline V gene encodes CDR1 SEHNR and CDR2 FQNEAQ (reference sequence). The CDR3 reads CASSNSNSNQPQHF. Written as DNA, the CDR3 is TGTGCCAGCAGCAACAGTAATAGCAATCAGCCCCAGCATTTT.

This chain uses TRBV5-4 with TRBJ2-3; 8 nucleotides match TRBD2. The CDR3 runs 14 residues. The J segment lost 2 bases and the V segment lost 2 bases, leaving 1 base of the junction unmatched. Germline loops: CDR1 SGHNT, CDR2 YYREEE (reference sequence). The DNA for the CDR3 is TGTGCCAGCAGCTTTAGCGGGGTCACAGATACGCAGTATTTT. This codes for CASSFSGVTDTQYF.

This rearrangement joins TRBV6-5 to TRBJ1-2; no clear D gene. V shed 2 bases and J shed 4 bases, with 8 bases lying between them. Germline CDR1 MNHEY, CDR2 SVGAGI. There are 13 residues in the CDR3. The CDR3 region is CASSYGEAYGYTF. The CDR3 DNA follows: TGTGCCAGCAGTTACGGGGAAGCCTATGGCTACACCTTC.

The genes are TRBV5-6 and TRBJ2-3; a possible D gene is TRBD2 (6 bases). This CDR3 has 16 amino acids. Looked up from germline, CDR1 is SGHDT and CDR2 is YYEEEE. Deletions cut 0 bases from V and 6 bases from J, with 17 bases between. The CDR3: CASSLAALAFMDTQYF. DNA for the CDR3: TGTGCCAGCAGCTTGGCCGCGCTAGCGTTCATGGATACGCAGTATTTT. The variable domain in full, completed from reference TRBV5-6 and TRBJ2-3, reads DAGVTQSPTHLIKTRGQQVTLRCSPKSGHDTVSWYQQALGQGPQFIFQYYEEEERQRGNFPDRFSGHQFPNYSSELNVNALLLGDSALYLCASSLAALAFMDTQYFGPGTRLTVL.

The V call is TRBV9, the J call TRBJ2-7; unclear D gene. The germline gives CDR1 SGDLS, CDR2 YYNGEE. Trimming removed 4 bases from V and 1 base from J, with 15 bases in between. The CDR3 runs 15 residues. CDR3 protein: CASSPRHTASYEQYF. The CDR3 DNA reads as TGTGCCAGCAGCCCCCGTCACACTGCGTCCTACGAGCAGTACTTC.

The rearrangement joins TRBV11-3 to TRBJ2-1; TRBD1 aligns across 8 bases. The CDR3 is 12 amino acids. Germline CDR1 is SGHNT and CDR2 is YENEEA. V shed 5 bases, J shed 15 bases, and the junction held 9 bases outside the gene matches. CDR3 nucleotide sequence: TGTGCCAGCAGCCTCGCGACAGGGGCGGTGTTCTTC. Encoded protein: CASSLATGAVFF.

The chain uses TRBV20-1 and TRBJ1-1; possible D gene TRBD1, 5 bases. This CDR3 is built from 11 residues. Germline lookup yields CDR1 DFQATT and CDR2 SNEGSKA (reference sequence). V was trimmed by 5 bases and J by 4 bases, leaving 8 bases between them. This CDR3 reads CSARGFTEAFF. DNA for the CDR3: TGCAGTGCTCGGGGGTTCACTGAAGCTTTCTTT.

The chain joins TRBV19 to TRBJ1-3; maybe TRBD1 (5 bases). V was trimmed by 6 bases and J by 0 bases, leaving 15 bases between them. In germline, CDR1 is LNHDA, CDR2 SQIVND (reference sequence). The CDR3 covers 16 residues. Written as DNA, the CDR3 is TGTGCCAGTAGCAAGGAGGGGAAAAGCTCTGGAAACACCATATATTTT. This encodes CASSKEGKSSGNTIYF.

V gene TRBV27 combines with J gene TRBJ1-3; D not certain. The CDR3 sequence is 13 residues long. CDR1 MNHEY and CDR2 SMNVEV come from the germline V gene (reference sequence). Trimming left V 1 base short and J 4 bases short, with 5 bases between. CDR3 amino acids: CASSLFPGNTIYF. The DNA for the CDR3 is TGTGCCAGCAGTTTATTTCCGGGAAACACCATATATTTT.

This clone was seen only once. The CDR3: CASSYKGNQYF. The CDR3 DNA sequence: TGTGCCAGCAGTTACAAAGGAAATCAGTACTTC. The chain uses TRBV6-5 and TRBJ2-7; D is undetermined. The CDR3 totals 11 residues. With 2 bases removed from V and 10 bases from J, the gap between germline ends came to 9 bases. Per the germline V gene, CDR1 is MNHEY and CDR2 is SVGAGI.

The chain combines TRBV30 with TRBJ1-2, with D unclear. This CDR3 contains 15 residues. Germline lookup yields CDR1 GTSNPN and CDR2 SVGIG (reference sequence). Trimming cost V 2 bases and J 2 bases, with 15 bases left between them. The CDR3 sequence is CAWSPPGRLNYGYTF. In DNA, the CDR3 is TGTGCCTGGAGTCCTCCGGGGAGGCTGAACTATGGCTACACCTTC.

The genes are TRBV19 and TRBJ2-7; 7 nucleotides agree with TRBD1. With V trimmed by 5 bases and J by 4 bases, 8 bases remained unmatched. CDR1 is LNHDA and CDR2 is SQIVND in the germline V gene (reference sequence). This CDR3 is 14 amino acids long. Written as DNA, the CDR3 is TGTGCCAGTAGTGCCCAAGGGACAGCGTACGAGCAGTACTTC. Translating it yields CASSAQGTAYEQYF.

The chain uses TRBV2 and TRBJ1-1; maybe TRBD1 (5 bases). The CDR3 runs 13 residues. The V gene's germline CDR1 is SNHLY and CDR2 FYNNEI. V gave up 6 bases and J gave up 0 bases, with 8 bases separating them. DNA for the CDR3: TGTGCCAGCAGGAGACAGTTGAACACTGAAGCTTTCTTT. Translating it yields CASRRQLNTEAFF. Supplemented by reference TRBV2 and TRBJ1-1, the full variable domain reads EPEVTQTPSHQVTQMGQEVILRCVPISNHLYFYWYRQILGQKVEFLVSFYNNEISEKSEIFDDQFSVERPDGSNFTLKIRSTKLEDSAMYFCASRRQLNTEAFFGQGTRLTVV.

CDR3 protein: CASSGQSLNTEAFF. In DNA form, the CDR3 reads TGTGCCAGCAGTGGACAGAGTTTGAACACTGAAGCTTTCTTT. J is TRBJ1-1 and V is TRBV2, with D possibly matching TRBD1 (5 bases). Germline CDR1 reads SNHLY; CDR2 reads FYNNEI. The V end was cut by 4 bases, the J end by 0 bases, with 9 bases between. The CDR3 is 14 amino acids. Based on the CDR3 plus reference TRBV2 and TRBJ1-1, the full variable domain is EPEVTQTPSHQVTQMGQEVILRCVPISNHLYFYWYRQILGQKVEFLVSFYNNEISEKSEIFDDQFSVERPDGSNFTLKIRSTKLEDSAMYFCASSGQSLNTEAFFGQGTRLTVV.